Detailed here is one T cell receptor beta chain. Its specificity is not known. The sample originates from a study of blood T cells in healthy people across ages. The use of a sample-barcoded 5' primer and a J-beta primer mix characterized a second PCR of about 7 to 12 cycles. Each cDNA molecule was tagged by a template-switch adaptor with 12 random nucleotides. A single record per CDR3 protein comes from TCRdb applying MiXCR to the 5' RACE reads. The data show approximately 1.5 million distinct CDR3 sequences, around 36% seen once. The CDR3 is 16 amino acids. CDR1 SGHRS and CDR2 YFSETQ come from the germline V gene. V lost 6 bases, J lost 9 bases, and 16 bases stayed unmatched. Study-wide findings and caveats: Per-million-T-cell TCR beta diversity fell roughly linearly with age.

The chain combines TRBV5-1 with TRBJ2-1; 9 bases map to TRBD2. Sequenced input: blood. This receptor was identified in a woman younger than 45 in good health. This chain's CDR3 is CASTTTGSGSGGEQFF. DNA for the CDR3: TGCGCCAGCACCACTACTGGTAGCGGGAGTGGTGGTGAGCAGTTCTTC.